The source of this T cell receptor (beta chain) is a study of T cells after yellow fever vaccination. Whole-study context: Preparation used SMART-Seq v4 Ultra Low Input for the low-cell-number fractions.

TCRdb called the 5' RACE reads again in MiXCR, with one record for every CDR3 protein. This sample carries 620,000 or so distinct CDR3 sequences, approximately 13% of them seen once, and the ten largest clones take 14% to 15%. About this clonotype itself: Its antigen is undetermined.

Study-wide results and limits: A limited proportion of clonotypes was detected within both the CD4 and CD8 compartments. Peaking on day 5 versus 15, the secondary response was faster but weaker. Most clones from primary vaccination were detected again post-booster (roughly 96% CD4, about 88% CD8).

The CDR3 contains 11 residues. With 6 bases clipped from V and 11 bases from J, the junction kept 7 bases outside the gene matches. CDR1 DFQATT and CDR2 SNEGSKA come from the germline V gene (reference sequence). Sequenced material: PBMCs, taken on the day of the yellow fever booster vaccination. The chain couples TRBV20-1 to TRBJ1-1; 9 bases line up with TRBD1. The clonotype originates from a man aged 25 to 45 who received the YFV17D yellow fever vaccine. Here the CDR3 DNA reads TGCAGTGCCGGACAGGGGCTGGAGGCTTTCTTT. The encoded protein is CSAGQGLEAFF.